The entry that follows covers one T cell receptor (beta chain) sequence. This record comes from a study of blood T cell repertoires in COVID-19. The wider study: Whether acute or convalescent, the COVID-19 samples came from the United States, Italy and Spain.

Clones were sequenced by immunoSEQ multiplex PCR, and TCRdb holds only the in-frame ones, with some missing. The sample carries approximately 170,000 clones, approximately 86% recorded once. J lost 3 bases, V lost 3 bases, and 17 bases had no gene match. The CDR3 extends over 19 amino acids. In germline, CDR1 is SGHNT, CDR2 YYREEE (reference sequence). This chain links TRBV5-4 with TRBJ2-5; 10 nucleotides align to TRBD1. This receptor was taken from an elderly woman with COVID-19, enrolled during active disease. Sequences were obtained from peripheral blood. The CDR3 coding sequence is TGTGCCAGCAGCTCGTATGGGGCCGGGACAGGGGTTGCCGAAGAGACCCAGTACTTC. Residues: CASSSYGAGTGVAEETQYF.